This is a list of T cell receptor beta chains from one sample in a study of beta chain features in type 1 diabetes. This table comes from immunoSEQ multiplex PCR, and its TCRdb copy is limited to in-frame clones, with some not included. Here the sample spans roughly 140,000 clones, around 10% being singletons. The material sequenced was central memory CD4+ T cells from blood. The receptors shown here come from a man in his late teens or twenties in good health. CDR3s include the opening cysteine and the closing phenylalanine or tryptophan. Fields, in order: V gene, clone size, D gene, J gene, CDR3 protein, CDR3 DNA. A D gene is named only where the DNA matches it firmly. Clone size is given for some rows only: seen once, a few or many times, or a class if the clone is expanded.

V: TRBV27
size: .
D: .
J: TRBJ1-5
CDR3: CASSSRRGGQPQHF
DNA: TGTGCCAGCAGTTCCCGGAGAGGGGGGCAGCCCCAGCATTTT

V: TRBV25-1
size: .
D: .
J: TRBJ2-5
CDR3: CASRDPGGQETQYF
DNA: TGTGCCAGCAGAGATCCCGGGGGCCAAGAGACCCAGTACTTC

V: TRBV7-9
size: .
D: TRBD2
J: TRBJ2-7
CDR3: CASSFAGGFVYEQYF
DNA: TGTGCCAGCAGCTTTGCGGGGGGTTTTGTTTACGAGCAGTACTTC

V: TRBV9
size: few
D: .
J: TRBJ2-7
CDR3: CASSAQLQGYEQYF
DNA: TGTGCCAGCAGCGCGCAGCTACAGGGCTACGAGCAGTACTTC

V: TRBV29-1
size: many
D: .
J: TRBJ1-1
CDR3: CVLSRQKLPNTEAFF
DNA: TGCGTCCTCAGCCGCCAGAAACTCCCGAACACTGAAGCTTTCTTT

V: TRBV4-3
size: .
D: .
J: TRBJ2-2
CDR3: CASSRGTVDTGELFF
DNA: TGCGCCAGCAGCCGCGGGACAGTCGACACCGGGGAGCTGTTTTTT

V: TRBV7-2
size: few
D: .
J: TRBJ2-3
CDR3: CASSLVADTQYF
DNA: TGTGCCAGCAGCTTAGTTGCAGATACGCAGTATTTT

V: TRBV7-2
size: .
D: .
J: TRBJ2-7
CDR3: CASSLFRPYEQYF
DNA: TGTGCCAGCAGCTTATTTAGACCCTACGAGCAGTACTTC

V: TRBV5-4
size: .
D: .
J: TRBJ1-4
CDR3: CASSLGQGRNEKLFF
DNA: TGTGCCAGCAGCTTGGGGCAGGGGCGTAATGAAAAACTGTTTTTT

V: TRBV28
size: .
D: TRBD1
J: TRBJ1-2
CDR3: CASSLRTGVNYGYTF
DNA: TGTGCCAGCAGTTTGAGGACAGGGGTTAACTATGGCTACACCTTC

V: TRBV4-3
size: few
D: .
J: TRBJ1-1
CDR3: CASSQVSGTEAFF
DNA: TGCGCCAGCAGCCAAGTTTCCGGCACTGAAGCTTTCTTT

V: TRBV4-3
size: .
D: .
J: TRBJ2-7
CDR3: CASSQYVQNYEQYF
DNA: TGCGCCAGCAGCCAATATGTCCAAAACTACGAGCAGTACTTC

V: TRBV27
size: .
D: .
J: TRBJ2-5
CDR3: CASSADRGQETQYF
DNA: TGTGCCAGCAGTGCTGACAGAGGGCAAGAGACCCAGTACTTC

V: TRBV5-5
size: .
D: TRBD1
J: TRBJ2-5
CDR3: CASRTGTGVMYRQETQYF
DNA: TGTGCCAGCAGAACCGGGACAGGGGTCATGTACCGCCAAGAGACCCAGTACTTC

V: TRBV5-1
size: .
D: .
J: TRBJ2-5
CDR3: CASRVGSQETQYF
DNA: TGCGCCAGCAGAGTGGGCAGCCAAGAGACCCAGTACTTC

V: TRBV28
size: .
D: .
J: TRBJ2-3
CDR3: CASSSDQPLYGRTDTQYF
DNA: TGTGCCAGCAGTTCGGACCAACCCCTGTACGGTCGCACAGATACGCAGTATTTT

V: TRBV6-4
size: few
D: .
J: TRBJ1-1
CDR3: CASSDVPGTEAFF
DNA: TGTGCCAGCAGTGATGTACCCGGGACTGAAGCTTTCTTT

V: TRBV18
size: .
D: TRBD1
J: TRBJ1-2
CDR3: CASSRGQDYGYTF
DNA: TGTGCCAGCTCGCGGGGACAGGATTATGGCTACACCTTC

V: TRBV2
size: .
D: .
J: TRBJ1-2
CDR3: CARFLNGYTF
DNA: TGTGCCCGCTTTCTAAATGGCTACACCTTC

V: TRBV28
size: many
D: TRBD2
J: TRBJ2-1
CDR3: CASIPDLRTSGRDHNEQFF
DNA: TGTGCCAGCATCCCAGATCTTAGGACTAGCGGGAGGGACCACAATGAGCAGTTCTTC

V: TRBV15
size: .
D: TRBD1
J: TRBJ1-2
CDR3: CATSRAGGRNYGYTF
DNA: TGTGCCACCAGCAGAGCAGGGGGCAGGAACTATGGCTACACCTTC

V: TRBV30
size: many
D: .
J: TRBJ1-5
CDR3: CAWSGTVSNQPQHF
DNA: TGTGCCTGGAGTGGGACAGTTAGCAATCAGCCCCAGCATTTT